Sequencing of this TCR beta chain was carried out in a study of monozygotic twins with inflammatory bowel disease. Molecular identifiers with 6-nucleotide sample barcodes were added during cDNA synthesis via template switching. Reanalyzing the 5' RACE reads, TCRdb keeps one entry per CDR3 protein, without DNA. This repertoire includes 300,000 to 450,000 distinct CDR3 sequences. Per the germline V gene, CDR1 is MNHEY and CDR2 is SVGAGI. The CDR3 consists of 17 residues. Whole blood without T cell sorting served as the source of isolated total RNA. The chain carries TRBV6-5 and TRBJ1-1; TCRdb gives TRBD1 as the D gene, but with no DNA this cannot be confirmed. The sample taken for sequencing was blood. The source is a human donor with ulcerative colitis or Crohn's disease, or a healthy co-twin of an affected twin (not recorded which). The CDR3 reads CASSYGAVRRLNTEAFF.